The 13 T cell receptor beta chains below all came from one sample that was sequenced in a study of blood T cells in healthy people across ages. The authors ran a second PCR of about 7 to 12 cycles using a sample-barcoded 5' primer and a J-beta primer mix. TCRdb analysed the 5' RACE reads with MiXCR anew, one entry per CDR3 protein. The top ten hold less than 2.5% of the sample, which has 2 million or so distinct CDR3 sequences, about 49% seen once. Source material: blood. The receptors here all came from a woman between 40 and 55 years old in good health.

This clonotype has just a few counts. The chain combines TRBV24-1 with TRBJ2-5, with D possibly being TRBD1 or TRBD2 (6 bases each). Trimming cost V 4 bases and J 5 bases, with 16 bases left between them. The CDR3 totals 15 residues. The germline gives CDR1 KGHDR, CDR2 SFDVKD. This CDR3 is CATSDPGRGRETQYF. The CDR3 region has the DNA TGTGCCACCAGTGACCCCGGCCGGGGGCGGGAGACCCAGTACTTC.

The chain uses TRBV20-1 and TRBJ2-1; possibly TRBD2 for D (5 bases). This CDR3 is 15 amino acids long. The germline gives CDR1 DFQATT, CDR2 SNEGSKA (reference sequence). The V end lost 2 bases, the J end lost 0 bases, and 11 bases lay between the germline ends. The CDR3 DNA is TGCAGTGCTAGACGCGGGTTGAGCTCCTACAATGAGCAGTTCTTC. It specifies CSARRGLSSYNEQFF.

The chain joins TRBV20-1 to TRBJ2-7; 10 nucleotides align to TRBD2. CDR1 and CDR2 (germline): DFQATT, SNEGSKA (reference sequence). The CDR3 extends over 13 amino acids. V dropped 2 bases and J dropped 5; count of bases not matched to a gene: 3. The CDR3 bases are TGCAGTGCTAGACTAGCGGGGGTCCACGAGCAGTACTTC. Translating it yields CSARLAGVHEQYF.

The V call is TRBV3-1, the J call TRBJ2-5; the match to TRBD1 covers 8 bases. The CDR3 spans 12 residues. The V gene's germline CDR1 is LGHDT and CDR2 YNNKEL (reference sequence). With V trimmed by 8 bases and J by 5 bases, 4 bases remained unmatched. The CDR3 nucleotides read TGTGCCAGCGCAGGGGGCGTCGAGACCCAGTACTTC. Its protein product is CASAGGVETQYF.

The V gene is TRBV6-5, the J gene TRBJ2-2; D may be TRBD1 or TRBD2 (5 bases each). The V gene lost 6 bases and the J gene lost 8 bases, with 19 bases spanning the gap. CDR1 and CDR2 from the germline V gene are MNHEY and SVGAGI. This CDR3 is 15 amino acids long. The CDR3 loop is CASRDLVGVGGELFF. The CDR3 nucleotides are TGTGCCAGCAGGGACCTCGTGGGGGTGGGAGGGGAGCTGTTTTTT.

This clonotype was picked up a small number of times. The V gene is TRBV9, the J gene TRBJ2-1, with 15 bases fitting TRBD2. The V gene end was trimmed by 4 bases and the J gene end by 7 bases; junction bases not matched to a gene: 6. CDR1 and CDR2 (germline): SGDLS, YYNGEE. CDR3 length: 16 amino acids. CDR3 region: CASSITGTSGGNEQFF. The CDR3 region has the DNA TGTGCCAGCAGCATAACCGGGACTAGCGGGGGGAATGAGCAGTTCTTC.

This sequence joins TRBV28 and TRBJ2-5; D call uncertain. Germline values: CDR1 MDHEN, CDR2 SYDVKM. The V end was cut by 7 bases, the J end by 2 bases, with 8 bases between. The length of the CDR3 is 12 residues. The CDR3 region has the DNA TGTGCCAGCACTCGGGCGCAAGAGACCCAGTACTTC. Translated, it gives CASTRAQETQYF.

The rearrangement uses TRBV20-1 and TRBJ2-1; 7 positions agree with TRBD2. Germline trimming cut 0 bases from V and 2 bases from J; bases unmatched to any gene: 4. CDR1 is DFQATT, CDR2 SNEGSKA, per germline (reference sequence). The CDR3 spans 15 residues. CDR3 residues: CSARDPRGTYNEQFF. CDR3 in DNA: TGCAGTGCTAGAGATCCGCGGGGGACCTACAATGAGCAGTTCTTC.

This clonotype appeared a few times. The chain has TRBV15 and TRBJ1-2, with 7 bases that match TRBD1. V trimming: 0 bases; J trimming: 5 bases; junction bases outside the gene matches: 9. The germline V gene has CDR1 LNHNV and CDR2 YYDKDF (reference sequence). The CDR3 length is 16 residues. This CDR3 reads CATSRDLTGNRYGYTF. In DNA, the CDR3 is TGTGCCACCAGCAGAGACTTGACAGGGAACCGATATGGCTACACCTTC.

This clonotype was detected a few times. V is TRBV7-2 and J is TRBJ1-5, with D perhaps TRBD1 (6 bases). V lost 4 bases and J 4 bases, leaving 11 bases between the germline ends. The CDR3 contains 14 residues. Germline V lookup: CDR1 SGHTA, CDR2 FQGNSA. The CDR3 here is CASSSDRRNQPQHF. The DNA of the CDR3 is TGTGCCAGCAGCTCGGACAGACGGAATCAGCCCCAGCATTTT.

J is TRBJ2-3 and V is TRBV7-2, with TRBD2 identical over 9 bases. The CDR3 runs to 16 residues. With V trimmed by 1 base and J by 2 bases, 4 bases remained unmatched. Germline lookup yields CDR1 SGHTA and CDR2 FQGNSA. CDR3 protein: CASSLVAGGTTDTQYF. In DNA form, the CDR3 reads TGTGCCAGCAGCTTAGTGGCGGGGGGGACCACAGATACGCAGTATTTT.

This chain links TRBV7-2 with TRBJ1-4; possible D gene TRBD1, 6 bases. V was clipped by 6 bases and J by 3 bases, with 14 bases between them. The germline CDR1 and CDR2 sequences are SGHTA and FQGNSA. The CDR3 covers 15 residues. Here the CDR3 reads CASSYTGFANEKLFF. The CDR3 DNA reads TGTGCCAGCAGTTATACAGGGTTCGCTAATGAAAAACTGTTTTTT.

The chain carries TRBV5-4 and TRBJ2-5, with 8 bases lining up with TRBD1. CDR1 and CDR2 (germline): SGHNT, YYREEE (reference sequence). The V and J ends lost 0 bases and 5 bases, in that order; junction bases with no gene match: 6. The CDR3 sequence is 15 residues long. In DNA, the CDR3 is TGTGCCAGCAGCTTGGCAGGGGGCAAGGCGGAGACCCAGTACTTC. Its protein is CASSLAGGKAETQYF.